This T cell receptor (beta chain) was found in a study of blood T cell repertoires in COVID-19. This clone showed up just once. As handled by the study authors: Nucleated cell number was recorded as an estimate derived from reference gene primer amplification. The assay was immunoSEQ multiplex PCR, and TCRdb's table has in-frame clones only and misses some. From that table come the V and J calls and clone size; the DNA was used to work out D and trimming. The repertoire consists of 350,000 or so clones, with 88% occurring once and the leading ten covering about 1.5%. Seattle patients were enrolled while actively infected and followed longitudinally. Per germline, CDR1 SNHLY and CDR2 FYNNEI. The germline V and J ends were trimmed by 5 bases and 3 bases, with 16 bases remaining between them. The CDR3 covers 15 residues.

The chain recombines TRBV2 with TRBJ1-1; possibly TRBD1 for D (5 bases). This TCR derives from a woman in her 30s with COVID-19, enrolled during active disease. Sequenced: peripheral blood. CDR3 residues: CASSWGRSVDTEAFF. DNA of the CDR3: TGTGCCAGCAGTTGGGGGAGGAGTGTAGACACTGAAGCTTTCTTT.